This record covers a single T cell receptor beta chain. The data originate from a study of technical replicates of blood from a handful of donors. V was trimmed by 5 bases and J by 7 bases, leaving 15 bases between them. The germline CDR1 and CDR2 sequences are SGHTA and FQGNSA. There are 14 residues in the CDR3. Libraries were prepared by immunoSEQ multiplex PCR; TCRdb keeps only in-frame clonotypes and omits some of them. This sample carries nearly 70,000 clones, 85% to 95% of them seen once, and the ten largest clones take about 0.38%. The V gene is TRBV7-2, the J gene TRBJ2-1, with D possibly matching TRBD2 (5 bases). The TCR originated in a human donor in good health. Sequencing used T cells isolated from PBMCs. This CDR3 reads CASSRRALDNEQFF. CDR3 in DNA: TGTGCCAGCAGCAGACGGGCACTAGATAATGAGCAGTTCTTC.